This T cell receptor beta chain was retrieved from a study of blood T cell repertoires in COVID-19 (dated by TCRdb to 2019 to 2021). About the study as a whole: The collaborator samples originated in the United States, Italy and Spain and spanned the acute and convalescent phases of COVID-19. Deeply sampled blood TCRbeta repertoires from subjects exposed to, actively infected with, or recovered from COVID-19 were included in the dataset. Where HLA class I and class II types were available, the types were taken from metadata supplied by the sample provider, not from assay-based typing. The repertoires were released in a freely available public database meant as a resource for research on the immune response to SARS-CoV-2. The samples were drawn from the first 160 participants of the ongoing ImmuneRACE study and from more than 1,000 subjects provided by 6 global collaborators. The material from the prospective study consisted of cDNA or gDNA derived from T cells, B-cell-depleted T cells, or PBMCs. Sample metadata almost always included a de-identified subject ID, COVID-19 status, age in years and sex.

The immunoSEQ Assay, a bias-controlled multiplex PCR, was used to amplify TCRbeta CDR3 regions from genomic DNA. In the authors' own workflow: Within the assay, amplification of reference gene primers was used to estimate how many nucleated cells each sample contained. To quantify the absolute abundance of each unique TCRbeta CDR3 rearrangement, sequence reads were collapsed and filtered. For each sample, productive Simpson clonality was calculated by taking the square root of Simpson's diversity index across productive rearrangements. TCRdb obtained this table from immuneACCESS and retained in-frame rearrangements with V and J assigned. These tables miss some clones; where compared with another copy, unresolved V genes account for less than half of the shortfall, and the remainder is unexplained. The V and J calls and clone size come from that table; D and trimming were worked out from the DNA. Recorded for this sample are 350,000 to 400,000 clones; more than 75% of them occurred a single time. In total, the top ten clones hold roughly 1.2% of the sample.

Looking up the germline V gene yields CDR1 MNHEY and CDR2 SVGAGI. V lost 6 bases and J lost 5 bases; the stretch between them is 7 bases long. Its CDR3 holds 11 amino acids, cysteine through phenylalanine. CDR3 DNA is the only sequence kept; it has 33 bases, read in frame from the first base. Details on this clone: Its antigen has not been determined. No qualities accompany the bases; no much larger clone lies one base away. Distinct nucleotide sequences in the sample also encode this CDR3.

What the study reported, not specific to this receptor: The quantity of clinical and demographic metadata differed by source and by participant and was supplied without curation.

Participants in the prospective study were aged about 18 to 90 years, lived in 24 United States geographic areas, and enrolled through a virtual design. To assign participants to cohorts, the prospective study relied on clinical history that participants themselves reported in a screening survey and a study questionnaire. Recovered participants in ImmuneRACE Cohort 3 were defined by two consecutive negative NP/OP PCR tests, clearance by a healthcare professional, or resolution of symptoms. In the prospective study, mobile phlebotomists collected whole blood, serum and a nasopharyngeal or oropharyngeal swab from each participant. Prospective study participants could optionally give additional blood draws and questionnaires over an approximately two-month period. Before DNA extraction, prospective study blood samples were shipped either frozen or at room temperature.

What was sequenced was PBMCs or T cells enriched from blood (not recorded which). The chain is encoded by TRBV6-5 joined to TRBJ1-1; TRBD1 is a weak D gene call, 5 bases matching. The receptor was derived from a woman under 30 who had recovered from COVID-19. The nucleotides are TGTGCCAGCAGCCGGGGGACTGAAGCTTTCTTT. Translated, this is CASSRGTEAFF.